Sequencing of this T cell receptor beta chain was carried out in a study of cytomegalovirus exposure and HLA in healthy donors. About the study: Samples from HLA-typed donors yielded approximately 80 million unique TCRs in an early data release.

The study, taken as a whole, reports: In a later analysis, at a false discovery rate of 0.05, 16,951 TCR beta sequences were associated with HLA alleles. With further analysis later on, most CMV-associated TCR beta chains appeared HLA-restricted.

With respect to this clone: Its antigen remains unknown.

V was pared by 7 bases and J by 3 bases, with 11 bases of the junction left unmatched. The CDR3 contains 15 residues. Germline loops: CDR1 ENHRY, CDR2 SYGVKD. The study ran its PCR with 60 Vbeta and 13 Jbeta primers. Only in-frame clones appear in the TCRdb table, and some are missing; sequencing was by immunoSEQ multiplex PCR. In the table there are fewer than 150,000 clones, 82% of which are singletons. The V and J genes are TRBV10-3 and TRBJ2-7, with 8 bases lining up with TRBD2. The sample was PBMCs. This receptor was obtained from a male donor in good health and CMV-seronegative. DNA for the CDR3: TGTGCCATCAAAGATCCGGCTAGCGGGTACTACGAGCAGTACTTC. This codes for CAIKDPASGYYEQYF.